This entry lists 3 T cell receptor beta chains sequenced from one sample in a study of beta chain features in type 1 diabetes. The study, taken as a whole, reports: TCRB CDR3 length was moderately but significantly reduced in all four CD4+ subsets of Type 1 diabetes patients.

Their cognate antigens are unknown. Reverse transcribing all isolated RNA meant expressed TCRB transcripts were sequenced. The assay was immunoSEQ multiplex PCR, and TCRdb's table has in-frame clones only and misses some. The sample holds roughly 280,000 clones, around 24% seen once. Source material: naive CD4+ T cells from blood. The receptors stem from a woman in her 30s with type 1 diabetes.

This clone appeared a few times. The chain employs TRBV28 and TRBJ2-7, with D tentatively TRBD1 (6 bases). The CDR3 contains 12 residues. Trimming shortened V by 7 bases and J by 6 bases, and 13 bases separated the two germline ends. Germline CDR1 is MDHEN and CDR2 is SYDVKM. The CDR3 loop is CASTPGVAEQYF. The CDR3 region has the DNA TGTGCCAGCACCCCAGGGGTTGCCGAGCAGTACTTC.

The V call is TRBV4-1, the J call TRBJ2-1; D unresolved. CDR3 length: 17 residues. Germline V lookup: CDR1 MGHRA, CDR2 YSYEKL. V lost 0 bases and J 0 bases, leaving 12 bases between the germline ends. The CDR3 DNA follows: TGCGCCAGCAGCCAAGAAGCCCACAGCAGCTCCTACAATGAGCAGTTCTTC. Amino acid sequence: CASSQEAHSSSYNEQFF.

This rearrangement joins TRBV2 to TRBJ2-3; the match to TRBD2 covers 10 bases. Losses at the gene ends were 9 bases for V and 2 bases for J; bases not matched to a gene: 5. This CDR3 has 14 residues. Germline V CDR1 and CDR2: SNHLY, FYNNEI. CDR3 loop: CARATSGNTDTQYF. As DNA, the CDR3 is TGTGCCAGAGCCACTAGCGGGAACACAGATACGCAGTATTTT.